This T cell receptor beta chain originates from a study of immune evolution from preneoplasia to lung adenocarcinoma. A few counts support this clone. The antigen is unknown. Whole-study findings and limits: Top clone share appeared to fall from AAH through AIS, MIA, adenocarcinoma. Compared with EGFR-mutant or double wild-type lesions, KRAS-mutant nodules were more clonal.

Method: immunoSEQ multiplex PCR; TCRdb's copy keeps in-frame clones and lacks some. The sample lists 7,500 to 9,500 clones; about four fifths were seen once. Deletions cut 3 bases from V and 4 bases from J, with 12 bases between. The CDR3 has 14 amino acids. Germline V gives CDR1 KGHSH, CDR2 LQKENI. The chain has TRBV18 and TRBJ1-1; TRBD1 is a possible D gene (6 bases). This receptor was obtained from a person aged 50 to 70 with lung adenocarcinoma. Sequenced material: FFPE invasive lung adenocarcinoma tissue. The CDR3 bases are TGTGCCAGCTCACCCCGACAGGCAGGCACTGAAGCTTTCTTT. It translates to CASSPRQAGTEAFF.